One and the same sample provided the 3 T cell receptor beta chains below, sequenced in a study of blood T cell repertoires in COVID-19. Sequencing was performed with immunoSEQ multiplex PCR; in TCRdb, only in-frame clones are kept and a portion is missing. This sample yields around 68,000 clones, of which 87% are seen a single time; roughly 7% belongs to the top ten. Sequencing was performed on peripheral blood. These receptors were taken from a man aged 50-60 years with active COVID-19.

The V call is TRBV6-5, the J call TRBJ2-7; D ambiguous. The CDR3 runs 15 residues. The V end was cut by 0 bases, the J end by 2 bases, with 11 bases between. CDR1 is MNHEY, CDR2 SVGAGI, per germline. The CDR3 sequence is CASSYSIPKPYEQYF. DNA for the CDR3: TGTGCCAGCAGTTACTCGATTCCAAAGCCCTACGAGCAGTACTTC.

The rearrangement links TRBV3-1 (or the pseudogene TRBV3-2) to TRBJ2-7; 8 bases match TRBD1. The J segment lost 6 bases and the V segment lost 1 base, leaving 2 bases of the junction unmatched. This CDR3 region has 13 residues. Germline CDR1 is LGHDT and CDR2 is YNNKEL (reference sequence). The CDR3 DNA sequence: TGTGCCAGCAGCCAAGGGACAGGGCGCGAGCAGTACTTC. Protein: CASSQGTGREQYF.

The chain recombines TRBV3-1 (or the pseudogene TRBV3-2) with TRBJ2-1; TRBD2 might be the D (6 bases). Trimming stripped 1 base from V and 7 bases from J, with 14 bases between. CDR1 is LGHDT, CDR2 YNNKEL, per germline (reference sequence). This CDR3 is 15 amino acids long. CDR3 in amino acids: CASSQGLGGENEQFF. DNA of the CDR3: TGTGCCAGCAGCCAAGGCCTAGGCGGGGAAAATGAGCAGTTCTTC.